The 17 T cell receptor beta chains below all came from one sample that was sequenced in a study of blood T cell repertoires in COVID-19. The method was immunoSEQ multiplex PCR; TCRdb's version includes in-frame clones alone and lacks a portion of them. The sample lists fewer than 350,000 clones; around nine tenths were seen once. Sequenced input: PBMCs or T cells enriched from blood (not recorded which). The receptor source for this set is a woman under 40 who had been exposed to COVID-19.

This chain connects TRBV19 to TRBJ1-5; D remains unclear. With 5 bases removed from V and 7 bases from J, the gap between germline ends came to 12 bases. The germline V gene encodes CDR1 LNHDA and CDR2 SQIVND (reference sequence). The CDR3 runs 13 residues. The CDR3: CASSAGVWQPQHF. The CDR3, as DNA: TGTGCCAGTAGTGCGGGCGTCTGGCAGCCCCAGCATTTT.

This chain uses TRBV19 with TRBJ2-1; the D is unclear. The CDR3 loop spans 13 amino acids. V lost 4 bases and J 1 base, leaving 5 bases between the germline ends. Germline V CDR1 and CDR2: LNHDA, SQIVND (reference sequence). The DNA for the CDR3 is TGTGCCAGTAGTAGTATGTCCTACAATGAGCAGTTCTTC. It encodes CASSSMSYNEQFF.

V is TRBV6-5 and J is TRBJ2-7; 8 nucleotides agree with TRBD1. CDR1 and CDR2 (germline): MNHEY, SVGAGI. This CDR3 has 16 residues. With 4 bases clipped from V and 2 bases from J, the junction kept 10 bases outside the gene matches. CDR3 coding DNA: TGTGCCAGCAGTTGGGGCCCGGGACAGGAGGCCTACGAGCAGTACTTC. This gives the protein CASSWGPGQEAYEQYF.

The chain employs TRBV10-1 and TRBJ2-5, with D possibly TRBD2 on 6 matching bases. V lost 3 bases and J lost 7, with 18 bases in between. This CDR3 is built from 15 residues. Germline assignment: CDR1 WNHNN and CDR2 SYGVQD (reference sequence). The CDR3 sequence is CASSDVGHNGGTQYF. The CDR3 nucleotides read TGCGCCAGCAGTGACGTCGGGCACAACGGGGGGACCCAGTACTTC.

The chain joins TRBV28 to TRBJ1-1, with D possibly TRBD1 on 6 matching bases. CDR3 length: 12 residues. The germline gives CDR1 MDHEN, CDR2 SYDVKM. The ends were cut back, 7 bases at V and 5 bases at J, with 11 bases in the middle. The CDR3 coding sequence is TGTGCCAGCACACGAAGGGGGACTGAAGCTTTCTTT. This codes for CASTRRGTEAFF.

V and J are TRBV4-1 and TRBJ2-2, with 7 bases fitting TRBD1. After removal of 4 bases from V and 3 bases from J, the junction contained 8 bases not matched to a gene. Germline CDR1 reads MGHRA; CDR2 reads YSYEKL. This CDR3 contains 16 residues. DNA for the CDR3: TGCGCCAGCAGCCTCTCGAGCGACAGGGACACCGGGGAGCTGTTTTTT. Its protein product is CASSLSSDRDTGELFF.

The chain joins TRBV3-1 (or the pseudogene TRBV3-2) to TRBJ2-7; 7 bases line up with TRBD2. Germline CDR1 reads LGHDT; CDR2 reads YNNKEL (reference sequence). V dropped 4 bases and J dropped 0; count of bases not matched to a gene: 15. The CDR3 runs 18 residues. The CDR3 reads CASSLFRGGSSTSYEQYF. The CDR3 nucleotides are TGTGCCAGCAGCCTTTTTAGGGGCGGGAGCTCAACCTCCTACGAGCAGTACTTC.

This chain joins TRBV9 and TRBJ2-3, with D maybe TRBD2 (6 bases). The germline V and J ends were trimmed by 0 bases and 1 base, with 15 bases remaining between them. The CDR3 totals 17 residues. CDR1 is SGDLS, CDR2 YYNGEE, per germline. CDR3 coding DNA: TGTGCCAGCAGCGTAGACGCGGGAACTGGGGGCACAGATACGCAGTATTTT. This translates into CASSVDAGTGGTDTQYF.

CDR3 DNA: TGTGCCAGCATTAAGTCCAGGGTCTATGGCTACACCTTC. It specifies CASIKSRVYGYTF. V usage is TRBV6-9 and J usage is TRBJ1-2; TRBD1 is a possible D gene (5 bases). Per germline, CDR1 MNHGY and CDR2 SVAAGI. The CDR3 covers 13 residues. V was clipped by 7 bases and J by 4 bases, with 13 bases between them.

The rearrangement uses TRBV6-5 and TRBJ1-5, with 7 bases fitting TRBD1. Trimming removed 0 bases from V and 7 bases from J; junction bases left unmatched: 6. The CDR3 runs to 15 residues. Germline V gene lookup returns CDR1 MNHEY and CDR2 SVGAGI. The CDR3 is CASSYSQGSGQPQHF. In DNA, the CDR3 is TGTGCCAGCAGTTACTCACAGGGGTCGGGACAGCCCCAGCATTTT.

This rearrangement joins TRBV29-1 to TRBJ1-2, with 9 bases that match TRBD1. The CDR3 contains 14 residues. Trimming cost V 4 bases and J 4 bases; bases outside gene matches: 7. Germline CDR1 reads SQVTM; CDR2 reads ANQGSEA. The DNA of the CDR3 is TGCAGCGTTGTACCAGGACAGGGGTTCTATGGCTACACCTTC. Protein: CSVVPGQGFYGYTF.

The chain employs TRBV10-2 and TRBJ2-1; 8 positions agree with TRBD2. Germline V lookup: CDR1 WSHSY, CDR2 SAAADI. The CDR3 consists of 15 residues. Losses at the gene ends were 1 base for V and 5 bases for J; bases not matched to a gene: 4. The CDR3 here is CASSEYAGGNNEQFF. The DNA of the CDR3 is TGCGCCAGCAGTGAGTACGCGGGAGGAAACAATGAGCAGTTCTTC.

The V gene is TRBV7-9, the J gene TRBJ1-5; no reliable D call. This CDR3 has 14 residues. V dropped 5 bases and J dropped 5 bases, with 13 bases sitting between them. CDR1 is SEHNR and CDR2 is FQNEAQ in the germline V gene (reference sequence). This chain's CDR3 is CASSLRGEDQPQHF. The DNA for the CDR3 is TGTGCCAGCAGCCTCCGCGGGGAGGATCAGCCCCAGCATTTT.

This chain links TRBV5-1 with TRBJ2-3, with D maybe TRBD1 (6 bases). Trimming left V 3 bases short and J 2 bases short, with 13 bases between. The CDR3 has 15 amino acids. Germline CDR1 and CDR2: SGHRS and YFSETQ. The CDR3 protein is CASSSAGTHTDTQYF. CDR3 DNA: TGCGCCAGCAGCTCGGCCGGGACACACACAGATACGCAGTATTTT.

This sequence joins TRBV9 and TRBJ2-7; TRBD2 aligns across 7 bases. CDR1 and CDR2 from the germline V gene are SGDLS and YYNGEE. The trim removed 3 bases at V and 9 bases at J, leaving 9 bases unmatched. There are 13 residues in the CDR3. CDR3 loop: CASSETLGGGQYF. CDR3 coding DNA: TGTGCCAGCAGCGAGACCCTTGGGGGGGGGCAGTACTTC.

The chain combines TRBV27 with TRBJ1-1, with a possible D match to TRBD1 (5 bases). CDR1 and CDR2 from the germline V gene are MNHEY and SMNVEV (reference sequence). The CDR3 sequence is 14 residues long. Trimming cost V 7 bases and J 2 bases, with 14 bases left between them. The CDR3 protein is CASKSSGDNTEAFF. In nucleotides, the CDR3 is TGTGCCAGCAAATCGTCGGGGGACAACACTGAAGCTTTCTTT.

The gene calls are TRBV10-2 and TRBJ1-1; 8 bases are shared with TRBD1. The junction had 7 bases not matched to a gene; V was cut back by 7 bases and J by 0 bases. The CDR3 extends over 15 amino acids. Looked up from germline, CDR1 is WSHSY and CDR2 is SAAADI. Here the CDR3 reads CASKDRATMNTEAFF. In DNA form, the CDR3 reads TGCGCCAGCAAGGACAGGGCGACAATGAACACTGAAGCTTTCTTT.